This T cell receptor beta chain is drawn from a study of blood T cell repertoires in COVID-19. The wider study: From the United States, Italy and Spain came samples of acute and convalescent COVID-19.

The ends were cut back, 5 bases at V and 2 bases at J, with 9 bases in the middle. Looked up from germline, CDR1 is LNHDA and CDR2 is SQIVND (reference sequence). This CDR3 is 13 amino acids long. Original processing methods: Cell counts per sample came from amplifying reference gene primers. Generated by immunoSEQ multiplex PCR, the TCRdb table keeps only in-frame clones and is missing some. Clonal size and the V and J genes are those of that table, whereas D and trimming came from the DNA. The data show around 170,000 clones, more than 80% seen once. The table lists this clone with a count of one. V is TRBV19 and J is TRBJ1-2, with TRBD1 as a possible D gene (6 bases). Source material: peripheral blood. The sequence was obtained from a man in his sixties with acute or convalescent COVID-19. The CDR3 DNA reads TGTGCCAGTAGTCCAGGACAGAACTATGGCTACACCTTC. This gives the protein CASSPGQNYGYTF.